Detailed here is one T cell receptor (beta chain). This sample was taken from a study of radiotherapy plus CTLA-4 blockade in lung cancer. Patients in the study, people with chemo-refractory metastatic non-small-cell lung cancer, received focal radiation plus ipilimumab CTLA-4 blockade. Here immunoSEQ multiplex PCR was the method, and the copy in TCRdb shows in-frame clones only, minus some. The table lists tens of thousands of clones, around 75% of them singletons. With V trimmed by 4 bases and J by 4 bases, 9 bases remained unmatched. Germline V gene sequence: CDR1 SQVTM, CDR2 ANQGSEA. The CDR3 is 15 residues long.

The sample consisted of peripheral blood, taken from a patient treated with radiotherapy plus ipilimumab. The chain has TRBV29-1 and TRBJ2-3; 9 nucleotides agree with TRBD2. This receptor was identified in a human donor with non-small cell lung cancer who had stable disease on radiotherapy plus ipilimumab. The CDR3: CSVVFQRGAADTQYF. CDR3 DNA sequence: TGCAGCGTTGTTTTCCAGCGGGGGGCTGCAGATACGCAGTATTTT.